Listed here is a single T cell receptor (beta chain). This specimen belongs to a study of blood T cell repertoires in COVID-19. Looking at the study overall: Samples representing acute and convalescent COVID-19 were sourced from the United States, Italy and Spain. T cells, B-cell-depleted T cells, or PBMCs provided the cDNA or gDNA that served as material.

CDR1 and CDR2 from the germline V gene are LGHDT and YNNKEL (reference sequence). The CDR3 sequence is 14 residues long. V trimming: 6 bases; J trimming: 6 bases; junction bases outside the gene matches: 8. Seattle's cohort entered during active infection and was followed longitudinally. Produced via immunoSEQ multiplex PCR; TCRdb's table is partial and in-frame only. The table has some 87,000 clones, roughly 90% seen once. The source of this sequence is a human donor with COVID-19, enrolled during active disease. The donor label of this sample is uncertain. The sequenced sample consisted of peripheral blood. V is TRBV3-1 (or the pseudogene TRBV3-2) and J is TRBJ1-1; 9 bases are shared with TRBD1. In nucleotides, the CDR3 is TGTGCCAGCAGGCCAGGACAGGGGAGGCCTGAAGCTTTCTTT. Residues: CASRPGQGRPEAFF.